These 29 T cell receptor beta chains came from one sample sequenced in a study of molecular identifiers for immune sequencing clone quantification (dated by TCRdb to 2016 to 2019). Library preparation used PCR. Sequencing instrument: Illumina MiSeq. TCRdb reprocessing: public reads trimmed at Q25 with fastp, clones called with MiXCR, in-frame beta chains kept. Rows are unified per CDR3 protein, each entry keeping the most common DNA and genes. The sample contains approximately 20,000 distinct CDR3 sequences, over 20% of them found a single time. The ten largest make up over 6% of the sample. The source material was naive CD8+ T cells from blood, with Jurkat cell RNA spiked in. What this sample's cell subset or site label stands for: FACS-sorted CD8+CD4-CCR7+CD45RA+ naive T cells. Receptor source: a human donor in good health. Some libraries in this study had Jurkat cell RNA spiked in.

In DNA, the CDR3 is TGTGCCAGCAGTCGCTTTGTAGGTCAAGAGACCCAGTACTTC. Protein product: CASSRFVGQETQYF. The rearrangement links TRBV28 to TRBJ2-5; no clear D. The V gene's germline CDR1 is MDHEN and CDR2 SYDVKM. V lost 5 bases and J lost 2, with 12 bases in between. There are 14 residues in the CDR3.

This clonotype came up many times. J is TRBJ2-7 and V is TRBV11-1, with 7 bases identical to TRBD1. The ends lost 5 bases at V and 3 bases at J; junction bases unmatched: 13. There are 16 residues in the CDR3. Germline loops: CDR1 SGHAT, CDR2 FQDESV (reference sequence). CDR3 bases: TGTGCCAGCAGCCCCACGGGTGACAGGGTCATCTACGAGCAGTACTTC. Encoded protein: CASSPTGDRVIYEQYF.

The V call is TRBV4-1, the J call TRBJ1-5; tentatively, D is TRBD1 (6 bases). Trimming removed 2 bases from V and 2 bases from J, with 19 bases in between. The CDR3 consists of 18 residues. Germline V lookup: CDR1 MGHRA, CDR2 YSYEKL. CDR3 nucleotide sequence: TGCGCCAGCAGCCAAACGGGGGGGGCCATTCCGGGCAATCAGCCCCAGCATTTT. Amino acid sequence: CASSQTGGAIPGNQPQHF.

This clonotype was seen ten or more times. The CDR3 DNA reads as TGTGCCAGCAGCGTAGGACTAGCGGGCCTTGCCACAGATACGCAGTATTTT. As protein: CASSVGLAGLATDTQYF. The chain combines TRBV9 with TRBJ2-3; 10 bases map to TRBD2. Per the germline V gene, CDR1 is SGDLS and CDR2 is YYNGEE. CDR3 length equals 17 residues. V shed 0 bases and J 2 bases; nucleotides not matched to a gene: 6.

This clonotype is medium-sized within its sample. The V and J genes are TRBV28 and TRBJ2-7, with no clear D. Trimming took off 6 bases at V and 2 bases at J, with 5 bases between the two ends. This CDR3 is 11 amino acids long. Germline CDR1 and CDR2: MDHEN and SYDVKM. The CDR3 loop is CASSLTYEQYF. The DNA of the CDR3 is TGTGCCAGCAGCCTAACCTACGAGCAGTACTTC.

The CDR3 DNA sequence: TGTGCCAGCAGCTCAGAGGTAGCGCTGGGCAGGGAGACCCAGTACTTC. This codes for CASSSEVALGRETQYF. J is TRBJ2-5 and V is TRBV9; D is perhaps TRBD2 (5 bases). The V gene's germline CDR1 is SGDLS and CDR2 YYNGEE. The CDR3 length is 16 residues. V was trimmed by 4 bases and J by 5 bases, leaving 21 bases between them.

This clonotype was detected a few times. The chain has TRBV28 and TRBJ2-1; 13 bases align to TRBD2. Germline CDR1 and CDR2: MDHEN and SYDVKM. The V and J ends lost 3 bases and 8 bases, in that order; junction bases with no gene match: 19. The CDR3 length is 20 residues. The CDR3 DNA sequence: TGTGCCAGCAGTTTTAGGACAGGTCGTGGACTAGCGGGAGATCGCGATGAGCAGTTCTTC. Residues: CASSFRTGRGLAGDRDEQFF.

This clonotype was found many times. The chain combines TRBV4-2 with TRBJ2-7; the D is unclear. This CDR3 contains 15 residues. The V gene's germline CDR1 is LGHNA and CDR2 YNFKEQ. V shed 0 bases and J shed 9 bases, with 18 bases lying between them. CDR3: CASSQDLGLGSSQYF. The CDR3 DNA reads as TGTGCCAGCAGCCAAGATTTAGGTTTGGGGTCCTCGCAGTACTTC.

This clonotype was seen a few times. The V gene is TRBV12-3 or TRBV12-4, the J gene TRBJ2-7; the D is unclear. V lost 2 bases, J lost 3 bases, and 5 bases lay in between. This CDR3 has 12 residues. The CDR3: CASSLSHYEQYF. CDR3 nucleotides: TGTGCCAGCAGTTTATCACACTACGAGCAGTACTTC.

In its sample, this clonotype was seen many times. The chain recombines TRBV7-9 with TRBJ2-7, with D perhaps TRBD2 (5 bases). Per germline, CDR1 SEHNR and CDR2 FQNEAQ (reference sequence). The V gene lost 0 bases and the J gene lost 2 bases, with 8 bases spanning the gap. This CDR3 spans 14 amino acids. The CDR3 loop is CASSLALAPYEQYF. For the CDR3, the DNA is TGTGCCAGCAGCTTAGCCCTAGCTCCCTACGAGCAGTACTTC.

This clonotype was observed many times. The DNA of the CDR3 is TGTGCCAGCAGCCTGGGGCAGAACACCGGGGAGCTGTTTTTT. Translated: CASSLGQNTGELFF. The rearrangement uses TRBV7-8 and TRBJ2-2, with TRBD1 as a possible D gene (5 bases). The V and J ends lost 5 bases and 1 base respectively, with 8 bases between them. The germline V gene encodes CDR1 SGHVS and CDR2 FQNEAQ. This CDR3 is 14 amino acids long.

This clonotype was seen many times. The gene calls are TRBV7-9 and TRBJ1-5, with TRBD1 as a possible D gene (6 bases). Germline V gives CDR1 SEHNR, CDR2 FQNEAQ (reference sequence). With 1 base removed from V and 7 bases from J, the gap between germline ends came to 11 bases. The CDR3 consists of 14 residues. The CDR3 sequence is CASSLGGGGQPQHF. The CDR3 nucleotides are TGTGCCAGCAGCTTAGGGGGGGGCGGGCAGCCCCAGCATTTT.

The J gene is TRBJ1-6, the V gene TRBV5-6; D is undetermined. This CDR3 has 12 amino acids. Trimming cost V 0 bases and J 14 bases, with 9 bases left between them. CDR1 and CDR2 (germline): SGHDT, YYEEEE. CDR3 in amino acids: CASSLGNAALHF. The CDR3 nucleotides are TGTGCCAGCAGCTTGGGTAATGCGGCCCTCCACTTT.

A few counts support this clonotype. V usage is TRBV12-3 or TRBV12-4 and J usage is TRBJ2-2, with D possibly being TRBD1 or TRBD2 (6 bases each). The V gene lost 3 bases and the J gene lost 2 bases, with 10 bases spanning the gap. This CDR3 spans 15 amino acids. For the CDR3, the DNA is TGTGCCAGCAGTTTGGGGGGCTATAACACCGGGGAGCTGTTTTTT. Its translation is CASSLGGYNTGELFF.

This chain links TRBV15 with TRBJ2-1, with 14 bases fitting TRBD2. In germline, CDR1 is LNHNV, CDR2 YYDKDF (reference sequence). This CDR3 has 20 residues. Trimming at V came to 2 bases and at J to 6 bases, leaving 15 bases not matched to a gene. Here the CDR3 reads CATSRPPGLAGESLRNEQFF. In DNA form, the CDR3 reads TGTGCCACCAGCAGACCCCCGGGACTAGCGGGAGAATCCCTCCGCAATGAGCAGTTCTTC.

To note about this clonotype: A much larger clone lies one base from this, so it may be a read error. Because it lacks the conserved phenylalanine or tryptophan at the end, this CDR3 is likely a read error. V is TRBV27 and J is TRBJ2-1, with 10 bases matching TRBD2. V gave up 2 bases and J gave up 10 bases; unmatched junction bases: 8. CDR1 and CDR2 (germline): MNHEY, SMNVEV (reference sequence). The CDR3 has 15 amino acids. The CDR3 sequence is CASSLRSGRVDEQFL. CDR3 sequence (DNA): TGTGCCAGCAGTTTACGGAGCGGGAGGGTAGACGAGCAGTTCCTC.

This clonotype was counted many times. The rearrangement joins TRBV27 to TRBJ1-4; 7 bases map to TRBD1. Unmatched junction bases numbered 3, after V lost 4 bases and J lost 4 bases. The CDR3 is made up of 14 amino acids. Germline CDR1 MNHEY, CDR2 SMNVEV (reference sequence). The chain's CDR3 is CASSYRQGNEKLFF. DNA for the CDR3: TGTGCCAGCAGTTACCGACAGGGTAATGAAAAACTGTTTTTT.

Here the CDR3 DNA reads TGTGCCAGCAGCTTAGACATTAACTATGGCTACACCTTC. Protein sequence: CASSLDINYGYTF. The chain links TRBV7-2 to TRBJ1-2, with D unclear. The CDR3 length is 13 residues. Germline CDR1 SGHTA, CDR2 FQGNSA. The ends were cut back, 1 base at V and 1 base at J, with 4 bases in the middle.

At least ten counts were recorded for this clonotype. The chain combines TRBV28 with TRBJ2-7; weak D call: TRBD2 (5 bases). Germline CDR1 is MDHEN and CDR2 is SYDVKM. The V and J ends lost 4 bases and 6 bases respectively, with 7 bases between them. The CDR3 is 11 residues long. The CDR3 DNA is TGTGCCAGCAGTTCCGGGATCGAGCAGTACTTC. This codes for CASSSGIEQYF.

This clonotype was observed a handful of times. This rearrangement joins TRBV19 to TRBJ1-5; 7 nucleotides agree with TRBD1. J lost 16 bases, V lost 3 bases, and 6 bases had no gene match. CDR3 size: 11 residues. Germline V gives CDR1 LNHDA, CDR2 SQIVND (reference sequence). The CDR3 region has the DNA TGTGCCAGTAGTATGGCCGGGACAGAACATTTT. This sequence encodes CASSMAGTEHF.

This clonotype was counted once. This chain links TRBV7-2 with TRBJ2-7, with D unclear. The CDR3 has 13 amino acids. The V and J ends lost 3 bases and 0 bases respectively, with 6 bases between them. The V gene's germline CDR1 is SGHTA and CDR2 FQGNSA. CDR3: CASSFTYSYEQYF. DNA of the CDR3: TGTGCCAGCAGCTTCACGTACTCCTACGAGCAGTACTTC.

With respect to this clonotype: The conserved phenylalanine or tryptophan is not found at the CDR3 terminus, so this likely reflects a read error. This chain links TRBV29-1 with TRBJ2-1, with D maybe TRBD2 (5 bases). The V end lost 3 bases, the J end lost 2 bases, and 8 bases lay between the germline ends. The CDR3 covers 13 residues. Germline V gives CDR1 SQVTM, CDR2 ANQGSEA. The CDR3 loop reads CSVDWGAYNEQFL. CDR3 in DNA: TGCAGCGTTGATTGGGGAGCCTACAATGAGCAGTTCCTC.

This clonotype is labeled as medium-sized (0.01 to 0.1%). CDR3 residues: CASSQDRQGAYEQYF. CDR3 nucleotides: TGCGCCAGCAGCCAAGATCGGCAGGGGGCCTACGAGCAGTACTTC. J is TRBJ2-7 and V is TRBV4-3; TRBD1 matches at 7 bases. CDR1 LGHNA and CDR2 YSLEER come from the germline V gene. The length of the CDR3 is 15 residues. Trimming cost V 0 bases and J 2 bases; bases outside gene matches: 4.

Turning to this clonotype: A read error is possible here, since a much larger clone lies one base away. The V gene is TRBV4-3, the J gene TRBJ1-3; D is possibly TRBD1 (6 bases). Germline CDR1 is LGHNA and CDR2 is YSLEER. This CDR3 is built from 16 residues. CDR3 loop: CAGSQDRLPVGNTIYF. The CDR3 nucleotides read TGCGCCGGCAGCCAAGACAGGTTACCCGTCGGAAACACCATATATTTT.

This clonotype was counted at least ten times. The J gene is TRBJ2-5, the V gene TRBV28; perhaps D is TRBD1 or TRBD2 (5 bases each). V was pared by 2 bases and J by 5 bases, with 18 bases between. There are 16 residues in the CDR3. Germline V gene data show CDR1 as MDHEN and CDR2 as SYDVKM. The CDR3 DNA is TGTGCCAGCAGTTTAACTTTTGGGGGAGTATGGGAGACCCAGTACTTC. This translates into CASSLTFGGVWETQYF.

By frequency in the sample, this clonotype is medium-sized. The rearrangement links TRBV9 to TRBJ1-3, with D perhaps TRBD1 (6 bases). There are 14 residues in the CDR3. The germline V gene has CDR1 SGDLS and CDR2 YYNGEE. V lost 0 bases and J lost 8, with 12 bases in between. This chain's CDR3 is CASSVAPQGDTIYF. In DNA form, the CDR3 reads TGTGCCAGCAGCGTAGCCCCACAGGGTGACACCATATATTTT. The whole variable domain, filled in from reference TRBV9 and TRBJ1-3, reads DSGVTQTPKHLITATGQRVTLRCSPRSGDLSVYWYQQSLDQGLQFLIQYYNGEERAKGNILERFSAQQFPDLHSELNLSSLELGDSALYFCASSVAPQGDTIYFGEGSWLTVV.

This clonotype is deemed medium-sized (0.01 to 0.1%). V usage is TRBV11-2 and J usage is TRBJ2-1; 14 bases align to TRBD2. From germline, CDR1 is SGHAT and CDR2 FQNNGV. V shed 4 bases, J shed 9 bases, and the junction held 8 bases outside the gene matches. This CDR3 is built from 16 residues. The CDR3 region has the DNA TGTGCCAGCAGCTGGACTAGCGGGAGGCCCGGGGTTGAGCAGTTCTTC. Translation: CASSWTSGRPGVEQFF.

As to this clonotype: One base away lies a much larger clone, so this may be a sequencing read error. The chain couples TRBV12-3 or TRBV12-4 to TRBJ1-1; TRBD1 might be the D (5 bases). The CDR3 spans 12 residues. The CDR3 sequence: CASSQGITEVFF. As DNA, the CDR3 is TGTGCCAGCAGCCAGGGAATTACTGAAGTTTTCTTT.

In DNA, the CDR3 is TGTGCCAGCAGTCTCTCTGGCTGGGCTAGCGGGAGGGACAATGAGCAGTTCTTC. It codes for CASSLSGWASGRDNEQFF. The genes are TRBV12-3 or TRBV12-4 and TRBJ2-1, with TRBD2 identical over 12 bases. The CDR3 is 18 amino acids. The junction had 13 bases not matched to a gene; V was cut back by 5 bases and J by 5 bases.